These 10 T cell receptor beta chains were sequenced from one sample in a study of shared clonotypes between healthy human individuals (dated by TCRdb to 2019 to 2021). The library was produced with the immunoSEQ multiplex PCR assay. The source is immuneACCESS, and TCRdb retained only in-frame sequences with V and J called. Part of the clones is not carried over; for the studies checked, unresolved V genes explain less than half of this, and the remainder is unexplained. In all, the sample holds 2 million to 2.5 million clones, and 92% of those were seen once. Together, the top ten hold 0.3% to 0.45% of the sample. The sequencing input was naive CD4+ T cells from PBMCs. What the cell subset or site label conveys for this sample: CD45RA+ positively selected. These receptor sequences come from a young man in good health. Some clones in this sample may be carry-over from other donors' samples.

The J gene is TRBJ2-3, the V gene TRBV27; a possible D gene is TRBD1 (5 bases). CDR1 and CDR2 from the germline V gene are MNHEY and SMNVEV (reference sequence). The CDR3 has 13 amino acids. The V and J ends lost 1 base and 6 bases respectively, with 8 bases between them. The CDR3 nucleotides are TGTGCCAGCAGTTTATACAAGGGGGATACGCAGTATTTT. It codes for CASSLYKGDTQYF.

The genes are TRBV29-1 and TRBJ1-5, with D unclear. The CDR3 loop spans 13 amino acids. V was cut by 7 bases and J by 0 bases, with 10 bases left in between. The germline CDR1 and CDR2 sequences are SQVTM and ANQGSEA. This CDR3 reads CSAAGSSNQPQHF. In DNA form, the CDR3 reads TGCAGCGCCGCCGGCAGTAGCAATCAGCCCCAGCATTTT.

The rearrangement links TRBV14 to TRBJ1-1; TRBD1 is a possible D gene (5 bases). The CDR3 loop spans 13 amino acids. The germline V gene encodes CDR1 SGHDN and CDR2 FVKESK. V was clipped by 7 bases and J by 5 bases, with 14 bases between them. Here the CDR3 DNA reads TGTGCCAGCACGACCTCGAGGGGAACTGAAGCTTTCTTT. Amino acids: CASTTSRGTEAFF.

Points on this clone: The same CDR3 is also encoded by other DNA sequences in this sample. This sequence joins TRBV9 and TRBJ1-4; D remains unclear. The CDR3 sequence is 15 residues long. Germline V gene lookup returns CDR1 SGDLS and CDR2 YYNGEE. V dropped 2 bases and J dropped 0 bases, with 8 bases sitting between them. This CDR3 is CASSVGAATNEKLFF. The CDR3 region has the DNA TGTGCCAGCAGCGTCGGAGCGGCAACTAATGAAAAACTGTTTTTT.

V gene TRBV23-1 combines with J gene TRBJ1-3; D gene uncertain. TRBV23-1 qualifies as an ORF whose function is uncertain. There are 15 residues in the CDR3. V was shortened by 3 bases and J by 0 bases, with 9 bases between the two germline ends. CDR3 coding DNA: TGCGCCAGCAGTCAGTCAGATTCCTCTGGAAACACCATATATTTT. It translates to CASSQSDSSGNTIYF.

This chain uses TRBV6-5 with TRBJ2-3; D remains unclear. The CDR3 is 14 residues long. The V gene lost 0 bases and the J gene lost 2 bases, with 6 bases spanning the gap. In germline, CDR1 is MNHEY, CDR2 SVGAGI. The CDR3 DNA is TGTGCCAGCAGTTACTCATCGGTCACAGATACGCAGTATTTT. This gives the protein CASSYSSVTDTQYF.

This chain joins TRBV2 and TRBJ1-1; 9 nucleotides line up with TRBD1. The ends lost 2 bases at V and 5 bases at J; junction bases unmatched: 6. Germline CDR1 SNHLY, CDR2 FYNNEI. The CDR3 runs to 15 residues. The CDR3 region has the DNA TGTGCCAGCAGTGAACAGGGACAGGGTGGGACTGAAGCTTTCTTT. This gives the protein CASSEQGQGGTEAFF.

The chain recombines TRBV5-5 with TRBJ2-7, with TRBD1 matching 8 bases. The CDR3 has 17 amino acids. Germline V gene data show CDR1 as SGHKS and CDR2 as YYEKEE (reference sequence). V trimming: 0 bases; J trimming: 2 bases; junction bases outside the gene matches: 10. The CDR3 bases are TGTGCCAGCAGCTTGGGCCTGAGTTGGGACAGGACCTACGAGCAGTACTTC. Its protein product is CASSLGLSWDRTYEQYF.

This chain uses TRBV5-1 with TRBJ2-5; D gene uncertain. Looked up from germline, CDR1 is SGHRS and CDR2 is YFSETQ. Trimming left V 3 bases short and J 3 bases short, with 9 bases between. CDR3 length equals 13 residues. In nucleotides, the CDR3 is TGCGCCAGCAGCTCGGCCGTCGAAGAGACCCAGTACTTC. The encoded protein is CASSSAVEETQYF.

V and J are TRBV5-6 and TRBJ2-5, with TRBD1 matching 7 bases. Germline CDR1 and CDR2: SGHDT and YYEEEE. The CDR3 has 14 amino acids. V trimming: 5 bases; J trimming: 5 bases; junction bases outside the gene matches: 9. The CDR3 DNA reads TGTGCCAGCAGTTACGACAGGGAGCACGAGACCCAGTACTTC. Protein product: CASSYDREHETQYF.